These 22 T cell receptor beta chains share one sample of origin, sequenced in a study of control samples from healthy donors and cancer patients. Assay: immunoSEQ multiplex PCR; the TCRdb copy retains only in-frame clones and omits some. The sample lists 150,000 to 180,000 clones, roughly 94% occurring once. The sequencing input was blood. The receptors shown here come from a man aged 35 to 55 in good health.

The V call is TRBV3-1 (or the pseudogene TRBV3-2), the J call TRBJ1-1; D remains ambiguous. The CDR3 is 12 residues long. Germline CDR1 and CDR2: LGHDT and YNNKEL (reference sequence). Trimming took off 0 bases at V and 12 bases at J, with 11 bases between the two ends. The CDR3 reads CASSQDIGGTFF. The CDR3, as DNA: TGTGCCAGCAGCCAAGATATAGGCGGGACTTTCTTT.

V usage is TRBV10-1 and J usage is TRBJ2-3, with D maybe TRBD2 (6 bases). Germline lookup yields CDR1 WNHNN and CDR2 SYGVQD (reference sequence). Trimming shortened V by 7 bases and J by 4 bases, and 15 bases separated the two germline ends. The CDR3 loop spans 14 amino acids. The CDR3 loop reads CASTPSRRADTQYF. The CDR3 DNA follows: TGCGCCAGCACTCCAAGTCGGAGGGCAGATACGCAGTATTTT.

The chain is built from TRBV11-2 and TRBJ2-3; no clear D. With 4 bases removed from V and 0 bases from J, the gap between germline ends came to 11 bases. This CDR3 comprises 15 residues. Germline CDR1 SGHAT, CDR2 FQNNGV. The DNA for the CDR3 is TGTGCCAGCAGCTATTACCTGGGGAGCACAGATACGCAGTATTTT. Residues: CASSYYLGSTDTQYF.

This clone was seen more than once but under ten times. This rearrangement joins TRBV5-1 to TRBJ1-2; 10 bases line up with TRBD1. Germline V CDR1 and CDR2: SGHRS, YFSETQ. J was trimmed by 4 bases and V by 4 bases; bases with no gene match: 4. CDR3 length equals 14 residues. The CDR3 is CASSQGTGVYGYTF. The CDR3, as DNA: TGCGCCAGCAGCCAAGGGACAGGGGTCTATGGCTACACCTTC.

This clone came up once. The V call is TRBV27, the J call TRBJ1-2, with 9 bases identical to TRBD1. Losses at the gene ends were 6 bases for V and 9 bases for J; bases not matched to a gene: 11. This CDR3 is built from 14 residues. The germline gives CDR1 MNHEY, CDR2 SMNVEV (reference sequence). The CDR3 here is CASRSTGGRGSYTF. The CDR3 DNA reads TGTGCCAGCAGGTCCACAGGGGGCCGGGGTAGCTACACCTTC.

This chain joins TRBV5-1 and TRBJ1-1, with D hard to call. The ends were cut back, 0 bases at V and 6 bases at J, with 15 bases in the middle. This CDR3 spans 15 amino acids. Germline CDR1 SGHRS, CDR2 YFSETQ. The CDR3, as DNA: TGCGCCAGCAGCTTGGGGGGAGACGGAAAGGCTGAAGCTTTCTTT. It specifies CASSLGGDGKAEAFF.

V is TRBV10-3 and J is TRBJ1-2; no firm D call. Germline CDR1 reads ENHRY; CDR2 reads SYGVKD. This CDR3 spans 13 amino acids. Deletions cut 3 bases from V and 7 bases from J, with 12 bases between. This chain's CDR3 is CAISDPPDVGYTF. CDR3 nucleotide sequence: TGTGCCATCAGTGACCCTCCGGATGTTGGCTACACCTTC.

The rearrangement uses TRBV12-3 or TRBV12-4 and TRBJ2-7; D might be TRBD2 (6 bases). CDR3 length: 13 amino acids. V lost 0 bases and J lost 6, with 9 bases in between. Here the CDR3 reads CASSLAQEGEQYF. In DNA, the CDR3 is TGTGCCAGCAGTTTAGCCCAGGAGGGCGAGCAGTACTTC.

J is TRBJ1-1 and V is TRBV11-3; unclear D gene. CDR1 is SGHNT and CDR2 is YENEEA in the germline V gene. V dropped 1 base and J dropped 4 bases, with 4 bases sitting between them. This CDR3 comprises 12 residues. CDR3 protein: CASSLGTTEAFF. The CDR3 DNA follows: TGTGCCAGCAGCTTAGGCACCACTGAAGCTTTCTTT. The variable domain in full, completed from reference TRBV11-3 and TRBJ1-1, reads EAGVVQSPRYKIIEKKQPVAFWCNPISGHNTLYWYLQNLGQGPELLIRYENEEAVDDSQLPKDRFSAERLKGVDSTLKIQPAELGDSAVYLCASSLGTTEAFFGQGTRLTVV.

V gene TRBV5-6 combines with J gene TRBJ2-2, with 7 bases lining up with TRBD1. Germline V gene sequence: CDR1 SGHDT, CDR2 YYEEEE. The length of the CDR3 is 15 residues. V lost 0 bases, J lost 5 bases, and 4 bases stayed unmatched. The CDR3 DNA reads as TGTGCCAGCAGCTTGGGACAGGGATTTACCGGGGAGCTGTTTTTT. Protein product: CASSLGQGFTGELFF.

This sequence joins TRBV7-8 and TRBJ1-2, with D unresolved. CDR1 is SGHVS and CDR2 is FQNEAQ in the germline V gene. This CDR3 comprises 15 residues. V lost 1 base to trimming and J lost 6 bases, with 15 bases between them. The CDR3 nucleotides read TGTGCCAGCAGCTTAGAGTTCGGCAGACTACATGGCTACACCTTC. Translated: CASSLEFGRLHGYTF.

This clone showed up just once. The CDR3 DNA follows: TGCCCGGGGCCGGGAACCGGGGAGCTGTTTTTT. Its protein is CPGPGTGELFF. The chain uses TRBV20-1 and TRBJ2-2, with D perhaps matching TRBD1 or TRBD2 (5 bases each). Germline V CDR1 and CDR2: DFQATT, SNEGSKA (reference sequence). The CDR3 sequence is 11 residues long.

CDR3 nucleotide sequence: TGTGCCAGTAGTATGCGGACAGGGATCTGGACTGAAGCTTTCTTT. Translating it yields CASSMRTGIWTEAFF. The rearrangement joins TRBV19 to TRBJ1-1; 8 bases are a match to TRBD1. Trimming took 3 bases from V and 5 from J; bases not matched to a gene: 8. Germline values: CDR1 LNHDA, CDR2 SQIVND (reference sequence). The CDR3 totals 15 residues.

CDR3 DNA: TGTGCCAGCAGCGGAGGACAAGGGAGTCGGCCCCAGCATTTT. It encodes CASSGGQGSRPQHF. V and J are TRBV2 and TRBJ1-5; D is perhaps TRBD1 (5 bases). The germline V gene has CDR1 SNHLY and CDR2 FYNNEI. Trimming left V 6 bases short and J 9 bases short, with 18 bases between. This CDR3 has 14 amino acids. Looking up the rest from reference TRBV2 and TRBJ1-5 gives the full variable domain: EPEVTQTPSHQVTQMGQEVILRCVPISNHLYFYWYRQILGQKVEFLVSFYNNEISEKSEIFDDQFSVERPDGSNFTLKIRSTKLEDSAMYFCASSGGQGSRPQHFGDGTRLSIL.

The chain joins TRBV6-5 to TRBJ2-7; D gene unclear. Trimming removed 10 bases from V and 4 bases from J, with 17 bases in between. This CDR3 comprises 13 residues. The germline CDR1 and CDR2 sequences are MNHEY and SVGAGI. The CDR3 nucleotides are TGTGCCATCACTACTTCCAACAGATACGAGCAGTACTTC. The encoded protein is CAITTSNRYEQYF.

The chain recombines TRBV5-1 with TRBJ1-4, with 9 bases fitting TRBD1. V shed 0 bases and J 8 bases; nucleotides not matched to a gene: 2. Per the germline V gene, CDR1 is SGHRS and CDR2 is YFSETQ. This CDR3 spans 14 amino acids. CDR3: CASSLDRGREKLFF. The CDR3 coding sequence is TGCGCCAGCAGCTTGGACAGGGGGCGAGAAAAACTGTTTTTT.

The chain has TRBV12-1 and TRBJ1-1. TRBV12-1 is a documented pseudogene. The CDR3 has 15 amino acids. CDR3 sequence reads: CASRPGAKMNTEAFF. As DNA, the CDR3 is TGTGCCAGCAGACCGGGGGCCAAGATGAACACTGAAGCTTTCTTT.

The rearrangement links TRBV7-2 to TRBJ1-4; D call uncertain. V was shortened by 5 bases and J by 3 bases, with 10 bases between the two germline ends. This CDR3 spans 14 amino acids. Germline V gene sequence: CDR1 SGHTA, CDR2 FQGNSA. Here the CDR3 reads CASSLKAANEKLFF. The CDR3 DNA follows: TGTGCCAGCAGCCTAAAGGCGGCTAATGAAAAACTGTTTTTT.

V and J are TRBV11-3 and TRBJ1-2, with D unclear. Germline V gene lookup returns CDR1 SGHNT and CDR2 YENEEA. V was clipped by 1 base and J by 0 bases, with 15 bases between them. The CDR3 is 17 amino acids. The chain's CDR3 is CASSLGHSMGSNYGYTF. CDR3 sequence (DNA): TGTGCCAGCAGCTTAGGACACAGCATGGGGTCTAACTATGGCTACACCTTC. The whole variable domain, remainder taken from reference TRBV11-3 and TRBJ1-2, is EAGVVQSPRYKIIEKKQPVAFWCNPISGHNTLYWYLQNLGQGPELLIRYENEEAVDDSQLPKDRFSAERLKGVDSTLKIQPAELGDSAVYLCASSLGHSMGSNYGYTFGSGTRLTVV.

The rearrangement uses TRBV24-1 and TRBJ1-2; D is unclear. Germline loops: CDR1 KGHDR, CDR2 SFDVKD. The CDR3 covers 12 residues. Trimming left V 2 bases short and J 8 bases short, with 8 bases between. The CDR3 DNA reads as TGTGCCACCAGTGATTACGGGGAGGGCTACACCTTC. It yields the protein CATSDYGEGYTF.

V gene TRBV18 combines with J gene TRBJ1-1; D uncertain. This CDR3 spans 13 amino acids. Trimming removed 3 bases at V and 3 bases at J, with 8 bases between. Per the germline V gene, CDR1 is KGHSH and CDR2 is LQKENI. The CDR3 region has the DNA TGTGCCAGCTCACCGGGCGGGGACACTGAAGCTTTCTTT. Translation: CASSPGGDTEAFF.

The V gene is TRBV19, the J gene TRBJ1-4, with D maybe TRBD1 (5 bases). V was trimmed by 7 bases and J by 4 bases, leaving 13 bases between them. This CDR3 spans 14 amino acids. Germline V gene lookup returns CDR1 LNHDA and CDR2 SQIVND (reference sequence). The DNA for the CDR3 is TGTGCCAGTACCCAGGGTGGAGGTAATGAAAAACTGTTTTTT. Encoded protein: CASTQGGGNEKLFF.